This TCR beta chain was captured in a study of T cell repertoires in cytomegalovirus infection. TCRdb used MiXCR to reprocess the reads, holding one entry per CDR3 protein. The table shows 650,000 to 850,000 distinct CDR3 sequences, with about 27% occurring only once. Note on this clonotype: Its antigen is unknown.

Germline V lookup: CDR1 MNHEY, CDR2 SMNVEV (reference sequence). V gave up 4 bases and J gave up 7 bases; unmatched junction bases: 6. The CDR3 runs to 14 residues. This receptor was taken from a human donor in good health (CMV status not recorded). Some clones in this sample may be carry-over from other donors' samples. V gene TRBV27 combines with J gene TRBJ1-4, with TRBD1 matching over 7 bases. The sample was cultured CD8+ T cells from PBMCs, taken from culture after CMV antigen stimulation. CDR3 bases: TGTGCCAGCAGTTCGACAGGGCAAATTGAAAAACTGTTTTTT. It encodes CASSSTGQIEKLFF.